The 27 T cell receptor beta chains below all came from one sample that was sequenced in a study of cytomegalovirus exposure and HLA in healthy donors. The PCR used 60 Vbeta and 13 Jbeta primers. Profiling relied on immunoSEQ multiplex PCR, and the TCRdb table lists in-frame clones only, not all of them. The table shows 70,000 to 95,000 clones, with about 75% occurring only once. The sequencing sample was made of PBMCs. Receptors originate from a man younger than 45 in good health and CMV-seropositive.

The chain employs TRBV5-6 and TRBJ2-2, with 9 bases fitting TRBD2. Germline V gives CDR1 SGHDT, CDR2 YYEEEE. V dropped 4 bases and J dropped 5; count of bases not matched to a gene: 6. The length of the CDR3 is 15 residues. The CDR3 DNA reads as TGTGCCAGCAGCCTGGTACTAGCGGGTACCGGGGAGCTGTTTTTT. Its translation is CASSLVLAGTGELFF.

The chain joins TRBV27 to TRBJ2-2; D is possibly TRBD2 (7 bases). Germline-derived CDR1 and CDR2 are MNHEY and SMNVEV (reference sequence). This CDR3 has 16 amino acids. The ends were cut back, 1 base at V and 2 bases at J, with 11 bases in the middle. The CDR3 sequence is CASSLWGGPNTGELFF. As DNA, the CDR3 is TGTGCCAGCAGTTTATGGGGGGGCCCTAACACCGGGGAGCTGTTTTTT.

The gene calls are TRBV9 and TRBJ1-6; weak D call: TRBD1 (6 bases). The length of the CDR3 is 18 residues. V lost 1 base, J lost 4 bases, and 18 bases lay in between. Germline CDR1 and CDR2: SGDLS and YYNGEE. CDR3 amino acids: CASSVTGGGGGYNSPLHF. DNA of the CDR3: TGTGCCAGCAGCGTAACCGGGGGGGGAGGGGGTTATAATTCACCCCTCCACTTT.

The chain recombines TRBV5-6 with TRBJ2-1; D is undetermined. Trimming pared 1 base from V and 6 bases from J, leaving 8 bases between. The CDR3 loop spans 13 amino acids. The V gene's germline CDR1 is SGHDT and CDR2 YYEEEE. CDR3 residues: CASSLPSGNEQFF. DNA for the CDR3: TGTGCCAGCAGCTTGCCGTCCGGCAATGAGCAGTTCTTC. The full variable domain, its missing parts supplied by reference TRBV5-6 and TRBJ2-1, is DAGVTQSPTHLIKTRGQQVTLRCSPKSGHDTVSWYQQALGQGPQFIFQYYEEEERQRGNFPDRFSGHQFPNYSSELNVNALLLGDSALYLCASSLPSGNEQFFGPGTRLTVL.

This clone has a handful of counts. CDR3 sequence reads: CASSPPGLVSDTQYF. The CDR3 region has the DNA TGTGCCAGCAGTCCCCCGGGACTAGTCTCAGATACGCAGTATTTT. The chain has TRBV28 and TRBJ2-3, with 8 bases fitting TRBD2. CDR1 MDHEN and CDR2 SYDVKM come from the germline V gene. The CDR3 totals 15 residues. Germline trimming cut 5 bases from V and 4 bases from J; bases unmatched to any gene: 8.

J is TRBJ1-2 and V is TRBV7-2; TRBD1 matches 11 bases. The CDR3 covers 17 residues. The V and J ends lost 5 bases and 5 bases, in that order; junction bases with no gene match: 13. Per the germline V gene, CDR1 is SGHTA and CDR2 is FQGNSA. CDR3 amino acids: CASSPDRGRLKGYGYTF. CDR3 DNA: TGTGCCAGCAGCCCGGACAGGGGGCGGTTAAAAGGGTATGGCTACACCTTC.

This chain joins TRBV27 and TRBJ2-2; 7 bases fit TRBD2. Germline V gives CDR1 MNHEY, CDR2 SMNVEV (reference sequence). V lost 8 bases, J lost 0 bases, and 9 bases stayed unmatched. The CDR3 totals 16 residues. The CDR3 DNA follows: TGTGCCAGCCTCCCGGCGGGGGTCGCGAACACCGGGGAGCTGTTTTTT. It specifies CASLPAGVANTGELFF.

The CDR3 loop is CASSPRTGGPMDTQYF. The CDR3 DNA reads as TGCGCCAGCAGCCCACGGACAGGGGGCCCTATGGATACGCAGTATTTT. The chain combines TRBV4-3 with TRBJ2-3; 11 bases line up with TRBD1. Germline V CDR1 and CDR2: LGHNA, YSLEER. This CDR3 contains 16 residues. The V and J ends lost 4 bases and 6 bases, in that order; junction bases with no gene match: 9.

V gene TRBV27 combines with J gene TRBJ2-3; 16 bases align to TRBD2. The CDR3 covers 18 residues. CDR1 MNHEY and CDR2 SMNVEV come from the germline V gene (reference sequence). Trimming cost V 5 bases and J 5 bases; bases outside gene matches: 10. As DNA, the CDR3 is TGTGCCAGCAGTACTACCGGGACTAGCGGGGGGGCGGGAGATACGCAGTATTTT. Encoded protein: CASSTTGTSGGAGDTQYF.

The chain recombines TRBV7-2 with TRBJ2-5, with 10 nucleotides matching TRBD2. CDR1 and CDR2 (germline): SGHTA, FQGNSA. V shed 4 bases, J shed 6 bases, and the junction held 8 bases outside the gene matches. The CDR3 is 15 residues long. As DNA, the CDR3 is TGTGCCAGCAGCTCTAGCGGGGGCCGAGGGAAGACCCAGTACTTC. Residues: CASSSSGGRGKTQYF.

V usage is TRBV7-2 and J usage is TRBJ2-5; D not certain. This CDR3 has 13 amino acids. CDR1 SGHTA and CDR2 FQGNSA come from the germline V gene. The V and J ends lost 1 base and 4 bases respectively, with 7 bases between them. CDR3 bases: TGTGCCAGCAGCTTAGTACCTAGAGAGACCCAGTACTTC. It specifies CASSLVPRETQYF.

The CDR3 here is CASSLVAPGGEVNTEAFF. Written as DNA, the CDR3 is TGTGCCAGCAGCTTAGTTGCCCCAGGGGGCGAGGTGAACACTGAAGCTTTCTTT. This chain uses TRBV7-2 with TRBJ1-1; 8 bases match TRBD1. V shed 1 base and J 0 bases; nucleotides not matched to a gene: 10. The CDR3 is 18 amino acids. Per germline, CDR1 SGHTA and CDR2 FQGNSA. Variable domain in full (rest from reference TRBV7-2 and TRBJ1-1): GAGVSQSPSNKVTEKGKDVELRCDPISGHTALYWYRQSLGQGLEFLIYFQGNSAPDKSGLPSDRFSAERTGGSVSTLTIQRTQQEDSAVYLCASSLVAPGGEVNTEAFFGQGTRLTVV.

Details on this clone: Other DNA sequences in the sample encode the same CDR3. The CDR3 region is CASSQDSVGTDTQYF. The CDR3 bases are TGTGCCAGCAGCCAAGATTCGGTTGGCACAGATACGCAGTATTTT. The chain carries TRBV4-2 and TRBJ2-3, with D hard to call. This CDR3 is built from 15 residues. The germline V and J ends were trimmed by 0 bases and 1 base, with 8 bases remaining between them. Germline values: CDR1 LGHNA, CDR2 YNFKEQ.

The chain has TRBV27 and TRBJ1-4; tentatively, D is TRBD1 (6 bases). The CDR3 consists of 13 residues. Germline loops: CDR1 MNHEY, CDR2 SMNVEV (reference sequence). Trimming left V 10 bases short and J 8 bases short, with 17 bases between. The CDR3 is CATKMGAEEKLFF. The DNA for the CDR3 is TGTGCCACCAAAATGGGGGCGGAGGAAAAACTGTTTTTT.

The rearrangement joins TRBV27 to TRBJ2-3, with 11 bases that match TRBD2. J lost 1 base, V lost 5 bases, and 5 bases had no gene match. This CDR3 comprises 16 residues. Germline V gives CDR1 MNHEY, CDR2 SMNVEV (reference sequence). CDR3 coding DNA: TGTGCCAGCAGTCCCACACTAGCGGGGGGCACAGATACGCAGTATTTT. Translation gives CASSPTLAGGTDTQYF.

The CDR3 DNA is TGTGCCAGCAGTGAGTGGACAGGGGACCCAGAGACCCAGTACTTC. As protein: CASSEWTGDPETQYF. The chain joins TRBV2 to TRBJ2-5; 9 bases line up with TRBD1. V gave up 3 bases and J gave up 4 bases; unmatched junction bases: 6. Per the germline V gene, CDR1 is SNHLY and CDR2 is FYNNEI. The CDR3 loop spans 15 amino acids.

This CDR3 is CASSYSKDSYNSPLHF. Here the CDR3 DNA reads TGTGCCAGCAGTTACTCGAAGGACAGCTATAATTCACCCCTCCACTTT. J is TRBJ1-6 and V is TRBV6-6; D possibly corresponds to TRBD1 (6 bases). CDR1 and CDR2 (germline): MNHNY, SVGAGI (reference sequence). Trimming removed 0 bases from V and 3 bases from J, with 9 bases in between. The CDR3 covers 16 residues.

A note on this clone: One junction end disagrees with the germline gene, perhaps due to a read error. Here the CDR3 reads CSSSLGRGTASHQETQYF. CDR3 bases: TGTTCCAGCAGCTTGGGTCGAGGGACAGCATCACACCAAGAGACCCAGTACTTC. The rearrangement uses TRBV7-9 and TRBJ2-5; TRBD1 agrees at 7 bases. The CDR3 loop spans 18 amino acids. In germline, CDR1 is SEHNR, CDR2 FQNEAQ (reference sequence).

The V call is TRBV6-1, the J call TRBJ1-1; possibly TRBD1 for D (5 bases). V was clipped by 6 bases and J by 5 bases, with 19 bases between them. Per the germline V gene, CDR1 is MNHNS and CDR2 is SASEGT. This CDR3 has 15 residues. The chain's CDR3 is CASSESRGGFTEAFF. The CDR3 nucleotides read TGTGCCAGCAGCGAGTCGAGGGGAGGTTTTACTGAAGCTTTCTTT.

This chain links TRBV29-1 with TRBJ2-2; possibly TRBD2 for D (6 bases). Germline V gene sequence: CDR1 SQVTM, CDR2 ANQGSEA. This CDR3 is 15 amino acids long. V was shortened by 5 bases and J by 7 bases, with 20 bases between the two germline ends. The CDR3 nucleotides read TGCAGCGTTTCCAACCTTAGCCTGGGGGGCGGGGAGCTGTTTTTT. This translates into CSVSNLSLGGGELFF.

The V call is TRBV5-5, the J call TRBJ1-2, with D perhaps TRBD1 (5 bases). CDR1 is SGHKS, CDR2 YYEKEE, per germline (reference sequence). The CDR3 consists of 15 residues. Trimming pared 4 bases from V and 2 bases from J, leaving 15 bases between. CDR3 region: CASSTSGGLNYGYTF. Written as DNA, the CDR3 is TGTGCCAGCAGCACGAGCGGGGGTCTGAACTATGGCTACACCTTC.

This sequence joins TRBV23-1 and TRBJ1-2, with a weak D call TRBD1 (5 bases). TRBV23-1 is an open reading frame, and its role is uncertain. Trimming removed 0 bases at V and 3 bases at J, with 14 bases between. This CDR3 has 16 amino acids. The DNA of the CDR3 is TGCGCCAGCAGTCAATCGGGCCGCGGGGCCGACTATGGCTACACCTTC. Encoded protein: CASSQSGRGADYGYTF.

CDR3 amino acids: CASSQVTGYSNQPQHF. For the CDR3, the DNA is TGCGCCAGCAGCCAAGTTACAGGTTATAGCAATCAGCCCCAGCATTTT. The chain recombines TRBV4-1 with TRBJ1-5; D may be TRBD1 (5 bases). The length of the CDR3 is 16 residues. V shed 1 base and J shed 0 bases, with 10 bases lying between them. The germline V gene has CDR1 MGHRA and CDR2 YSYEKL.

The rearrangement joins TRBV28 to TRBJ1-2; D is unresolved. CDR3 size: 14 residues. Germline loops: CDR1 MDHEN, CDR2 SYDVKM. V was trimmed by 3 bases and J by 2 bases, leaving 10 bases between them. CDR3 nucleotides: TGTGCCAGCAGTTTTTTAATCCTAAACTATGGCTACACCTTC. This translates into CASSFLILNYGYTF.

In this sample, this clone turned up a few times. DNA of the CDR3: TGCGCCAGCAGCCAAGGGACAGGGGGCAGGGGGGCTTTCTTT. As protein: CASSQGTGGRGAFF. The chain uses TRBV4-1 and TRBJ1-1; TRBD1 matches at 11 bases. Germline lookup yields CDR1 MGHRA and CDR2 YSYEKL. The CDR3 has 14 amino acids. The V segment lost 1 base and the J segment 11 bases; nucleotides outside the gene matches: 6.

CDR3 region: CASSYSGTGAEQFF. CDR3 DNA: TGTGCCAGCAGTTACTCCGGGACAGGGGCTGAGCAGTTCTTC. The gene calls are TRBV6-5 and TRBJ2-1; TRBD1 agrees at 10 bases. This CDR3 spans 14 amino acids. Losses at the gene ends were 0 bases for V and 9 bases for J; bases not matched to a gene: 2. Germline V gene lookup returns CDR1 MNHEY and CDR2 SVGAGI.

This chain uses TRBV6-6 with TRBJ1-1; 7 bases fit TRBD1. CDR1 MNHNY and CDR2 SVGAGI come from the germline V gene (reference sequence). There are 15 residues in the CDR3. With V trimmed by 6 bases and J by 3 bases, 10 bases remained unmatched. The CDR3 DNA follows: TGTGCCAGCAGGGACCCTAGGGGGCGCGACACTGAAGCTTTCTTT. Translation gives CASRDPRGRDTEAFF.